This T cell receptor beta chain was obtained from a study of cytomegalovirus exposure and HLA in healthy donors. It was the approximately 130-subject validation cohort, separate from the roughly 700-subject first cohort, to which the donors belonged. The CDR3 covers 13 residues. Looked up from germline, CDR1 is WSHSY and CDR2 is SAAADI. V lost 0 bases to trimming and J lost 4 bases, with 7 bases between them. This table comes from immunoSEQ multiplex PCR, and its TCRdb copy is limited to in-frame clones, with some not included. The sample has some 150,000 clones; around nine tenths are singletons. Study-wide points: Reportedly, diagnosis of cytomegalovirus status by the classifier showed high specificity and sensitivity.

This clone was seen once. The antigen remains undetermined. Sequencing used PBMCs. The chain joins TRBV10-2 to TRBJ2-7; the D gene is possibly TRBD2 (6 bases). This clonotype originated in a young woman in good health and CMV-seronegative. The CDR3: CASSESSGYEQYF. The CDR3 DNA is TGCGCCAGCAGTGAGTCTAGCGGTTACGAGCAGTACTTC.